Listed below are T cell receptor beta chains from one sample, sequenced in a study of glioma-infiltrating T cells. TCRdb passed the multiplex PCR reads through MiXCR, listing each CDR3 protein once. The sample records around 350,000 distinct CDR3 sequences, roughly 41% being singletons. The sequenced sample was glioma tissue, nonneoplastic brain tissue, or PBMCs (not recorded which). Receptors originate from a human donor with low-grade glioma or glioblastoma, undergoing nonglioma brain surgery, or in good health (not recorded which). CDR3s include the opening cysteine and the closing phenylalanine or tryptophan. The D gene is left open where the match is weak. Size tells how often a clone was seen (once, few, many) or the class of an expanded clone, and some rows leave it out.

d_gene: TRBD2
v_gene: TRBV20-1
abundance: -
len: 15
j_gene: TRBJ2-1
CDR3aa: CSARAGGGAYNEQFF
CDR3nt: TGCAGTGCTAGAGCCGGGGGAGGGGCCTACAATGAGCAGTTCTTC

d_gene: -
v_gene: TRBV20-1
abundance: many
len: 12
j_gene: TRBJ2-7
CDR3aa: CSPEGSAYEQYF
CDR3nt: TGCAGTCCCGAGGGGAGTGCCTACGAGCAGTACTTC

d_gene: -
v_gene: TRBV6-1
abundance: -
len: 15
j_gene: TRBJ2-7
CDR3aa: CASSPAVTYDYEQYF
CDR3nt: TGTGCCAGCAGCCCCGCGGTGACCTACGACTACGAGCAGTACTTC

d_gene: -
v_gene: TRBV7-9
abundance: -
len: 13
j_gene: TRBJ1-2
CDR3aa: CASSLVAEYGYTF
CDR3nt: TGTGCCAGCAGCTTAGTAGCAGAGTATGGCTACACCTTC

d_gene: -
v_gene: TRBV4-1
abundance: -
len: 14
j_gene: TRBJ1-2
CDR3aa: CASSQDRGLYGYTF
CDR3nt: TGCGCCAGCAGCCAAGACAGGGGACTCTATGGCTACACCTTC

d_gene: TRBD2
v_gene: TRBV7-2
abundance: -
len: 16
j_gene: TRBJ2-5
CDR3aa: CASSFNLAGALETQYF
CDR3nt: TGTGCCAGCAGCTTCAATCTAGCGGGAGCCCTGGAGACCCAGTACTTC

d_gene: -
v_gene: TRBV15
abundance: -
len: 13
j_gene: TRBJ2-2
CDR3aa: CATSRAHTGELFF
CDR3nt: TGTGCCACCAGCAGAGCCCACACCGGGGAGCTGTTTTTT

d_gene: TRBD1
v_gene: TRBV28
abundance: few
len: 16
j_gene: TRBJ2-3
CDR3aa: CASSYRGRGQTDTQYF
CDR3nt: TGTGCCAGCAGTTACCGGGGCAGGGGGCAGACAGATACGCAGTATTTT

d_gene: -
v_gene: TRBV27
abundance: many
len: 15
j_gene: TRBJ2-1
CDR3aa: CASSRPNQGYNEQFF
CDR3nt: TGTGCCAGCAGTCGCCCCAACCAGGGATACAATGAGCAGTTCTTC

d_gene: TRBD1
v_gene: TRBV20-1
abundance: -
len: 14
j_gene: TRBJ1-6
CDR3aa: CSARGQGNNSPLHF
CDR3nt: TGCAGTGCTAGAGGACAGGGAAATAATTCACCCCTCCACTTT

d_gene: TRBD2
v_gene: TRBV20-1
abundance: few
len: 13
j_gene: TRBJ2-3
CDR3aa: CSARAGGPDTQYF
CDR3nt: TGCAGTGCTAGAGCGGGAGGTCCAGATACGCAGTATTTT

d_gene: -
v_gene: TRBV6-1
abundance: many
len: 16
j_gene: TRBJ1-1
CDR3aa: CASSPAGLFLETRAFF
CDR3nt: TGTGCCAGCAGCCCAGCAGGATTGTTTTTGGAAACCCGAGCTTTCTTT

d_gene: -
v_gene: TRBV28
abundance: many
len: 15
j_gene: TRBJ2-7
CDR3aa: CASSFRDPSIYEQYF
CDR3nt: TGTGCCAGCAGTTTCCGGGACCCCAGTATCTACGAGCAGTACTTC

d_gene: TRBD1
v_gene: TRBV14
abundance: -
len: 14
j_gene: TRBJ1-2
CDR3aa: CASSRDRGHYGYTF
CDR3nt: TGTGCCAGCAGCCGCGACAGGGGCCACTATGGCTACACCTTC

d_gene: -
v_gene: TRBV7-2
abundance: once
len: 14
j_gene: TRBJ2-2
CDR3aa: CASSSGTAYGELFF
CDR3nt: TGTGCCAGCAGCTCCGGGACTGCGTACGGGGAGCTGTTTTTT

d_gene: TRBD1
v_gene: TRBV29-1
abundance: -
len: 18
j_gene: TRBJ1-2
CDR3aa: CSAGSGTGGENLNYGYTF
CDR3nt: TGCAGCGCAGGCTCCGGGACAGGGGGCGAAAACTTAAACTATGGCTACACCTTC

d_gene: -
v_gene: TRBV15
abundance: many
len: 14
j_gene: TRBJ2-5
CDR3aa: CATSRDEGEETQYF
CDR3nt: TGTGCCACCAGCAGAGATGAGGGGGAAGAGACCCAGTACTTC

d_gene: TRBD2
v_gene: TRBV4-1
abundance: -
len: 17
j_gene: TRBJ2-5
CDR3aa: CASSQEFLAGGRETQYF
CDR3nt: TGCGCCAGCAGCCAAGAGTTTCTAGCGGGAGGTCGGGAGACCCAGTACTTC

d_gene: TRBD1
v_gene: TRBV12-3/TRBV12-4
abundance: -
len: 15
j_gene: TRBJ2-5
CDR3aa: CASSVGQGVQETQYF
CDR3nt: TGTGCCAGCAGTGTGGGACAGGGGGTTCAAGAGACCCAGTACTTC

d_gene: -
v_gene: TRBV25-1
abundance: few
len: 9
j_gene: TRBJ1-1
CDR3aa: CAPDAEAFF
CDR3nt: TGTGCCCCCGATGCCGAAGCTTTCTTT

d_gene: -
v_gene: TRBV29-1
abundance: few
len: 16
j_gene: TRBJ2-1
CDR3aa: CSVLPTYTGPYNEQFF
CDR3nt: TGCAGCGTTTTACCTACCTACACGGGCCCCTACAATGAGCAGTTCTTC

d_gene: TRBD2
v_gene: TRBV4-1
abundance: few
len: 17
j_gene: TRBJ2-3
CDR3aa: CASSQTGTSGSGDTQYF
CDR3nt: TGCGCCAGCAGCCAGACCGGGACTAGCGGGAGTGGAGATACGCAGTATTTT

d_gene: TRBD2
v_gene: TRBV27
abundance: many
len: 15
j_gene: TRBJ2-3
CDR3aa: CASSHRAGVADTQYF
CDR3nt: TGTGCCAGCAGCCATCGAGCGGGAGTAGCAGATACGCAGTATTTT

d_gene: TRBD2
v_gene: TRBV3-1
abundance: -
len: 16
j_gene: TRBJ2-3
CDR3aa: CASSPGTSGYTDTQYF
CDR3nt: TGTGCCAGCAGCCCGGGGACTAGCGGATACACAGATACGCAGTATTTT

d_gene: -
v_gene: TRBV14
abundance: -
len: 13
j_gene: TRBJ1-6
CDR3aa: CASSQGLNSPLHF
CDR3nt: TGTGCCAGCAGCCAAGGGCTAAATTCACCCCTCCACTTT

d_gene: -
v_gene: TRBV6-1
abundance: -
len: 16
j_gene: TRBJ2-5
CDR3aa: CASTPPTGAGRETQYF
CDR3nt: TGTGCCAGCACGCCCCCCACGGGGGCAGGGCGAGAGACCCAGTACTTC

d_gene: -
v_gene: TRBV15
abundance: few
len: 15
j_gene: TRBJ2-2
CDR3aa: CATSRDRGVPGELFF
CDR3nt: TGTGCCACCAGCAGAGACAGGGGGGTCCCCGGGGAGCTGTTTTTT

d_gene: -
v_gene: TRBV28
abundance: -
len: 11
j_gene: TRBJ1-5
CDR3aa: CASSLRDAQHF
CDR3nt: TGTGCCAGCAGTTTACGCGACGCCCAGCATTTT